The 5 T cell receptor beta chains reported below all come from one sample, sequenced in a study of CD8+ T cells in alopecia areata. Extracted RNA was reverse transcribed into cDNA, the sequencing template. The assay was immunoSEQ multiplex PCR, and TCRdb's table has in-frame clones only and misses some. The sample was found to contain some 110,000 clones, and every one recurs. Sample: lesional skin. The receptors were sampled from a C3H/HeJ mouse with alopecia areata. This strain's MHC haplotype is H2-k.

As concerns this clone: Gene labels here are mouse ones. The CDR3 is cut off 4 residues early in the read; its end comes from the germline J gene. The genes are TRBV5 and TRBJ2-3; 8 nucleotides agree with TRBD2. CDR1 and CDR2 (germline): LGHNA, YNLKQL (reference sequence). This CDR3 is 17 amino acids long. V lost 0 bases, J lost 0 bases, and 5 bases stayed unmatched. CDR3 loop: CASSQDWGGPSAETLYF. The sequenced part of the CDR3 DNA is TGTGCCAGCAGCCAAGATTGGGGGGGTCCTAGTGCAGAA.

As for this clone: The gene names here belong to mouse. The sequence runs out 4 residues before the end of the CDR3; the remainder is reconstructed from the germline J gene. This chain connects TRBV13-3 to TRBJ2-2, with 11 bases matching TRBD2. With 3 bases clipped from V and 6 bases from J, the junction kept 4 bases outside the gene matches. The CDR3 is 15 amino acids. The germline gives CDR1 NNHDY, CDR2 SYVADS. The sequenced part of the CDR3 DNA is TGTGCCAGCAGTGTCCGGGACTGGGGGTCCGGG. Translated: CASSVRDWGSG. The full CDR3 sequence reads CASSVRDWGSGQLYF.

About this clone: Gene names are mouse gene names. The read ends 4 residues shy of where the CDR3 ends; the end is completed using the germline J gene. The rearrangement links TRBV19 to TRBJ1-4, with TRBD1 matching 8 bases. Germline V lookup: CDR1 FNHDT, CDR2 SITEND (reference sequence). The CDR3 totals 13 residues. Trimming removed 10 bases from V and 5 bases from J; junction bases left unmatched: 7. CDR3 loop: CALMTGENERLFF. Incomplete CDR3 DNA: TGTGCCCTCATGACAGGGGAGAACGAA.

This clone was picked up a small number of times. Gene and germline names: mouse. The DNA ends 4 residues before the CDR3 does, and the rest of the CDR3 is filled in from the germline J gene. J is TRBJ1-2 and V is TRBV13-1; possibly TRBD1 for D (6 bases). Between the trimmed V and J ends, which lost 1 base and 1 base, there was a span of 11 bases. Germline V gene data show CDR1 as NSHNY and CDR2 as SYGAGN. The CDR3 has 15 residues. CDR3 DNA, as far as it was read: TGTGCCAGCAGTGATAGGGGGACAATAAACTCC. Translated: CASSDRGTINS. The entire CDR3 protein is CASSDRGTINSDYTF.

This clone was recorded a few times. Here the gene names and germline are mouse. With the read ending 4 residues before the CDR3 end, the germline J gene is used to fill in that end. This rearrangement joins TRBV13-3 to TRBJ2-1; 7 nucleotides match TRBD1. CDR1 and CDR2 from the germline V gene are NNHDY and SYVADS. The CDR3 is made up of 16 amino acids. The trim removed 4 bases at V and 0 bases at J, leaving 7 bases unmatched. The CDR3 is CASSLTGETNYAEQFF. The CDR3 bases that were read are TGTGCCAGCAGTCTAACAGGGGAGACTAACTATGCT.